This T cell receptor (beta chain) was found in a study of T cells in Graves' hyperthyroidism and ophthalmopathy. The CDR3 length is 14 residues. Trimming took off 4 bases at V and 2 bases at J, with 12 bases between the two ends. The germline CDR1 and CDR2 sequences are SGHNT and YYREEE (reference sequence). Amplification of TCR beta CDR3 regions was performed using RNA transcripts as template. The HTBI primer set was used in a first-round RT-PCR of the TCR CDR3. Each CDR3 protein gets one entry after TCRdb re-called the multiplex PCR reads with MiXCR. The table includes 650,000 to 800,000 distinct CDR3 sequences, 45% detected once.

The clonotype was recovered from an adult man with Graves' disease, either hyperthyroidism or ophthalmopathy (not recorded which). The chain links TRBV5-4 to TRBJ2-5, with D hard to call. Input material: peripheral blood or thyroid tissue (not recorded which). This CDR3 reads CASSPKAIQETQYF. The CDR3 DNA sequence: TGTGCCAGCAGCCCCAAGGCCATACAAGAGACCCAGTACTTC.